Listed here are 18 T cell receptor beta chains from one sample, sequenced in a study of control samples from healthy donors and cancer patients. Clones were read by immunoSEQ multiplex PCR, and TCRdb kept only the in-frame ones, dropping some. The data hold roughly 170,000 clones, with roughly 93% observed a single time. Sequencing was done on a sample of blood. Receptors originate from a woman aged 55-70 years in good health.

The count of this clone is one. The genes are TRBV10-2 and TRBJ2-7, with TRBD2 as a possible D gene (6 bases). The germline CDR1 and CDR2 sequences are WSHSY and SAAADI. Trimming left V 9 bases short and J 0 bases short, with 21 bases between. This CDR3 comprises 16 residues. CDR3 sequence: CARTGGAASSSYEQYF. DNA of the CDR3: TGCGCCAGGACTGGCGGGGCTGCTTCGAGCTCCTACGAGCAGTACTTC.

V gene TRBV25-1 combines with J gene TRBJ2-1; TRBD2 matches 8 bases. This CDR3 comprises 14 residues. Germline loops: CDR1 MGHDK, CDR2 SYGVNS. The ends lost 5 bases at V and 6 bases at J; junction bases unmatched: 6. CDR3 DNA sequence: TGTGCCAGCAGTCAGAGCGGGGGTAGCAATGAGCAGTTCTTC. Its translation is CASSQSGGSNEQFF.

This clone was found a few times. This chain joins TRBV5-4 and TRBJ1-2; no reliable D call. V was shortened by 0 bases and J by 5 bases, with 14 bases between the two germline ends. Germline V gene sequence: CDR1 SGHNT, CDR2 YYREEE (reference sequence). The CDR3 covers 15 residues. CDR3 bases: TGTGCCAGCAGCTTGGGTGGACGCGAGGGATATGGCTACACCTTC. Its protein is CASSLGGREGYGYTF.

The rearrangement joins TRBV5-5 to TRBJ2-5; TRBD2 is a possible D gene (5 bases). Trimming took off 2 bases at V and 5 bases at J, with 10 bases between the two ends. The CDR3 spans 13 residues. Germline-derived CDR1 and CDR2 are SGHKS and YYEKEE (reference sequence). Here the CDR3 reads CASSFLAAETQYF. In DNA, the CDR3 is TGTGCCAGCAGCTTCCTAGCTGCCGAGACCCAGTACTTC.

The chain carries TRBV5-1 and TRBJ1-2, with D perhaps TRBD1 (5 bases). V lost 2 bases and J lost 4, with 18 bases in between. Germline V lookup: CDR1 SGHRS, CDR2 YFSETQ. The CDR3 length is 16 residues. The CDR3 reads CASSLQGAGKPYGYTF. CDR3 sequence (DNA): TGCGCCAGCAGCTTACAAGGGGCCGGGAAGCCCTATGGCTACACCTTC.

The V gene is TRBV10-1, the J gene TRBJ2-1, with 7 positions matching TRBD1. Germline-derived CDR1 and CDR2 are WNHNN and SYGVQD (reference sequence). This CDR3 has 13 amino acids. Germline trimming cut 4 bases from V and 6 bases from J; bases unmatched to any gene: 3. The CDR3 nucleotides are TGCGCCAGCAGTGTGACAGGGTTCAATGAGCAGTTCTTC. Amino acid sequence: CASSVTGFNEQFF.

This chain joins TRBV6-5 and TRBJ1-2; D possibly corresponds to TRBD1 (5 bases). V dropped 2 bases and J dropped 2 bases, with 9 bases sitting between them. The CDR3 sequence is 14 residues long. Germline V gene sequence: CDR1 MNHEY, CDR2 SVGAGI. The CDR3 here is CASSYKDMNYGYTF. In DNA form, the CDR3 reads TGTGCCAGCAGTTACAAGGACATGAACTATGGCTACACCTTC.

This clone has a single count. This chain links TRBV19 with TRBJ2-2; no reliable D call. The length of the CDR3 is 15 residues. V was shortened by 3 bases and J by 1 base, with 9 bases between the two germline ends. Germline-derived CDR1 and CDR2 are LNHDA and SQIVND (reference sequence). The CDR3 DNA reads as TGTGCCAGTAGTATTATGTGGGGGAACACCGGGGAGCTGTTTTTT. Translating gives CASSIMWGNTGELFF.

This chain links TRBV7-2 with TRBJ1-2; D gene ambiguous. CDR3 length: 15 amino acids. The V end lost 1 base, the J end lost 4 bases, and 13 bases lay between the germline ends. Germline CDR1 reads SGHTA; CDR2 reads FQGNSA. The CDR3 is CASSLVGQPSYGYTF. CDR3 DNA: TGTGCCAGCAGCTTAGTGGGCCAGCCCTCCTATGGCTACACCTTC.

This sequence joins TRBV7-7 and TRBJ1-5; D unclear. The CDR3 is 17 amino acids. CDR1 and CDR2 (germline): SSHAT, FNYEAQ (reference sequence). The CDR3 nucleotides read TGTGCTAGATACGGGATAACGGGAAGTTATAGCAATCAGCCCCAGCATTTT. It is translated as CARYGITGSYSNQPQHF.

The chain couples TRBV5-1 to TRBJ1-5, with 7 bases identical to TRBD1. CDR1 and CDR2 (germline): SGHRS, YFSETQ. The V segment lost 0 bases and the J segment 2 bases; nucleotides outside the gene matches: 5. The CDR3 totals 16 residues. For the CDR3, the DNA is TGCGCCAGCAGCTTGGACGGGACAGCCGGCAATCAGCCCCAGCATTTT. Its protein is CASSLDGTAGNQPQHF.

The chain has TRBV4-3 and TRBJ2-3, with 10 bases that match TRBD2. V lost 0 bases to trimming and J lost 6 bases; unmatched junction nucleotides: 12. The germline CDR1 and CDR2 sequences are LGHNA and YSLEER. CDR3 length: 18 amino acids. The CDR3 here is CASSQDIVAGGPTDTQYF. The DNA for the CDR3 is TGCGCCAGCAGCCAAGATATAGTAGCGGGGGGTCCCACGGATACGCAGTATTTT.

The chain employs TRBV21-1 and TRBJ1-2; TRBD1 is the table's D call and was not checked against the DNA. TRBV21-1 is given as a pseudogene. The CDR3 has 15 residues. The CDR3 is CASRTQGFSLDGYTF. The DNA of the CDR3 is TGTGCCAGCAGGACCCAGGGATTCTCCTTGGACGGCTACACCTTC.

The CDR3 DNA reads as TGTGCCAGCAGCGAACCGGGACAGGGCAATGAAAAACTGTTTTTT. Protein: CASSEPGQGNEKLFF. V is TRBV9 and J is TRBJ1-4; 9 nucleotides agree with TRBD1. This CDR3 is 15 amino acids long. Germline V CDR1 and CDR2: SGDLS, YYNGEE. J was trimmed by 5 bases and V by 3 bases; bases with no gene match: 5.

The chain couples TRBV6-5 to TRBJ1-1; 9 bases match TRBD1. CDR1 is MNHEY, CDR2 SVGAGI, per germline. The CDR3 extends over 13 amino acids. Trimming removed 6 bases from V and 2 bases from J; junction bases left unmatched: 1. CDR3 nucleotides: TGTGCCAGCAGGGACAGGGGTAACACTGAAGCTTTCTTT. Its protein is CASRDRGNTEAFF.

The V call is TRBV18, the J call TRBJ1-1, with D perhaps TRBD1 (6 bases). The V and J ends lost 3 bases and 6 bases respectively, with 20 bases between them. The CDR3 loop spans 16 amino acids. Germline lookup yields CDR1 KGHSH and CDR2 LQKENI. The CDR3, as DNA: TGTGCCAGCTCACCCCGATCGGACAGACTCAACGCTGAAGCTTTCTTT. Translating gives CASSPRSDRLNAEAFF.

This chain uses TRBV6-2 or TRBV6-3 with TRBJ2-1; no firm D call. The CDR3 runs to 14 residues. Germline CDR1 is MNHEY and CDR2 is SVGEGT. With 5 bases removed from V and 4 bases from J, the gap between germline ends came to 12 bases. CDR3 nucleotide sequence: TGTGCCAGCAGTCGAGTATGGGGTTACAATGAGCAGTTCTTC. Translating gives CASSRVWGYNEQFF.

This rearrangement joins TRBV18 to TRBJ1-6; no reliable D call. V dropped 1 base and J dropped 6 bases, with 13 bases sitting between them. CDR1 is KGHSH, CDR2 LQKENI, per germline. CDR3 length: 16 amino acids. CDR3: CASSPLAGRGNSPLHF. The CDR3 DNA follows: TGTGCCAGCTCACCACTGGCAGGCCGGGGTAATTCACCCCTCCACTTT. The entire variable domain, with the rest obtained from reference TRBV18 and TRBJ1-6, is as follows: NAGVMQNPRHLVRRRGQEARLRCSPMKGHSHVYWYRQLPEEGLKFMVYLQKENIIDESGMPKERFSAEFPKEGPSILRIQQVVRGDSAAYFCASSPLAGRGNSPLHFGNGTRLTVT.